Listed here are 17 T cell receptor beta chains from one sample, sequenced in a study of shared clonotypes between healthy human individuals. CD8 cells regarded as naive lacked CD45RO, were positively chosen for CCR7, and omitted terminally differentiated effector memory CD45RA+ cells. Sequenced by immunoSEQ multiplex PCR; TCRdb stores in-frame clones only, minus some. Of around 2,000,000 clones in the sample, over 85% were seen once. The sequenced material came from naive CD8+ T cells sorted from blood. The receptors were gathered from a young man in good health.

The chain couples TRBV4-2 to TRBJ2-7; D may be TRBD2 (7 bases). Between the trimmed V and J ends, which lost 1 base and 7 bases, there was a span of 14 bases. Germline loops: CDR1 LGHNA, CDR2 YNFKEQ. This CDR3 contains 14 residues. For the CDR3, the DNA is TGTGCCAGCAGCCAAGGTGCGGGGGCGCGTGAGCAGTACTTC. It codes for CASSQGAGAREQYF.

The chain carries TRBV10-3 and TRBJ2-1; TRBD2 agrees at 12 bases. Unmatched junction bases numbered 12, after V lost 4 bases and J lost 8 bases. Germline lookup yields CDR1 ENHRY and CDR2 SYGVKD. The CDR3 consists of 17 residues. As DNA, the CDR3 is TGTGCCATCAGTGGGCTAGCGGGAGGGCCTGGTGCAGATGAGCAGTTCTTC. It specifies CAISGLAGGPGADEQFF.

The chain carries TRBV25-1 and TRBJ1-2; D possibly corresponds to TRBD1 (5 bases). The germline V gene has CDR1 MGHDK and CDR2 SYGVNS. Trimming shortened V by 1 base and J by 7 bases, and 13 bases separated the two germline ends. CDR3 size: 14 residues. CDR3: CASSEFGGFVGYTF. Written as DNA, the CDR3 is TGTGCCAGCAGTGAATTTGGGGGGTTTGTTGGCTACACCTTC.

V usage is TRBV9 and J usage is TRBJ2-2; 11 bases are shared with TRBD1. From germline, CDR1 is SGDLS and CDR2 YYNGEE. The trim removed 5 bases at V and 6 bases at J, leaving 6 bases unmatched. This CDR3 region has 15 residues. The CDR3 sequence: CASRFGQGASGELFF. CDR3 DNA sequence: TGTGCCAGCAGGTTTGGACAGGGGGCGTCCGGGGAGCTGTTTTTT. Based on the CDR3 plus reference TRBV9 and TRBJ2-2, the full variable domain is DSGVTQTPKHLITATGQRVTLRCSPRSGDLSVYWYQQSLDQGLQFLIQYYNGEERAKGNILERFSAQQFPDLHSELNLSSLELGDSALYFCASRFGQGASGELFFGEGSRLTVL.

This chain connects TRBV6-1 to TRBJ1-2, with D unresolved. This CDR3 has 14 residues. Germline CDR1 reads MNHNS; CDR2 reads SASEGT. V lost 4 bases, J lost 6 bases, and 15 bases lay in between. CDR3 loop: CASSAGSEGDGYTF. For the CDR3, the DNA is TGTGCCAGCAGTGCCGGGAGTGAGGGCGATGGCTACACCTTC.

The CDR3 reads CASSLLSGNYGYTF. In DNA, the CDR3 is TGTGCCAGCAGCCTTCTCAGTGGTAACTATGGCTACACCTTC. This chain uses TRBV6-5 with TRBJ1-2; no clear D. Trimming left V 6 bases short and J 1 base short, with 12 bases between. In germline, CDR1 is MNHEY, CDR2 SVGAGI. The CDR3 covers 14 residues.

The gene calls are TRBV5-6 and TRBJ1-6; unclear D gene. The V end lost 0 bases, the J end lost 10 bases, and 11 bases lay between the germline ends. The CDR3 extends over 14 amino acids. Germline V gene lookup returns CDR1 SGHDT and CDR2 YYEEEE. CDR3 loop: CASSLDSSGSPLHF. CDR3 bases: TGTGCCAGCAGCTTGGACAGTTCCGGGTCACCCCTCCACTTT.

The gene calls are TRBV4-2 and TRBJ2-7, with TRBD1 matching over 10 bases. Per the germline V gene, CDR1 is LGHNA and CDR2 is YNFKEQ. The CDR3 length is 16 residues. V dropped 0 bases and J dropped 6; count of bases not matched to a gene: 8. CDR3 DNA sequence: TGTGCCAGCAGCCAAGATCTAGGACAGGGGGTAAGCGAGCAGTACTTC. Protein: CASSQDLGQGVSEQYF.

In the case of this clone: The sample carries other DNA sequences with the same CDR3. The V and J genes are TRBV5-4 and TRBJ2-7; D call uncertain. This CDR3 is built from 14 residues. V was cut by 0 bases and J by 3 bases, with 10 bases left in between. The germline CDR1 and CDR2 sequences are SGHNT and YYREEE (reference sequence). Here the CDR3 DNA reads TGTGCCAGCAGCTTGGGGGGTAGTGTCTACGAGCAGTACTTC. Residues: CASSLGGSVYEQYF.

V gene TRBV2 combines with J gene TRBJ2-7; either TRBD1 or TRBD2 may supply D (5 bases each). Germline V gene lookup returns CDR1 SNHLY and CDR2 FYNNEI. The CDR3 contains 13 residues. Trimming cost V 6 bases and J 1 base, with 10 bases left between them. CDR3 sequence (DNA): TGTGCCAGCAGACCCAGGGAGTCCTACGAGCAGTACTTC. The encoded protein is CASRPRESYEQYF. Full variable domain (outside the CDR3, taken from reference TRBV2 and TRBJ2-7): EPEVTQTPSHQVTQMGQEVILRCVPISNHLYFYWYRQILGQKVEFLVSFYNNEISEKSEIFDDQFSVERPDGSNFTLKIRSTKLEDSAMYFCASRPRESYEQYFGPGTRLTVT.

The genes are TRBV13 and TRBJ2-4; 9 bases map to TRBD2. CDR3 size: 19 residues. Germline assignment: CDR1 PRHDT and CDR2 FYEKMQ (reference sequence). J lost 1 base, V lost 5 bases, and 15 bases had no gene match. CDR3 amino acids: CASSTWSGTSLAAKNIQYF. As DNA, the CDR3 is TGTGCCAGCAGCACTTGGTCGGGGACTAGCTTAGCGGCCAAAAACATTCAGTACTTC.

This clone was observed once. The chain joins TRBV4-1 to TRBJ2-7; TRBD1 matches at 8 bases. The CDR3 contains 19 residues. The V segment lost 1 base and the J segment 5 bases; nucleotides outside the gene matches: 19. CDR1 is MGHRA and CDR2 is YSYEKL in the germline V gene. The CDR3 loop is CASSQAEPGGAWVRHEQYF. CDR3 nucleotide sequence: TGCGCCAGCAGCCAAGCGGAACCAGGGGGCGCTTGGGTGAGGCACGAGCAGTACTTC.

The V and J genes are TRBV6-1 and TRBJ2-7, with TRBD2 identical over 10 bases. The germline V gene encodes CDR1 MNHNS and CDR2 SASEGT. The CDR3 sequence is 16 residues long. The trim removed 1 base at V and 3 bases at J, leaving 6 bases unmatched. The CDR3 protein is CASSEDLSGGNYEQYF. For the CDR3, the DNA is TGTGCCAGCAGTGAAGATCTTAGCGGGGGGAACTACGAGCAGTACTTC.

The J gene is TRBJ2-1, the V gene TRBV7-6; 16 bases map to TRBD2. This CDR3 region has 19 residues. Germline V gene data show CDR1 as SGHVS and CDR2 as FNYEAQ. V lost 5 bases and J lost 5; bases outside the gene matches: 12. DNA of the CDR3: TGTGCCAGCAGCCCGAGGTTCGGGACTAGCGGGGGGGCCCACAATGAGCAGTTCTTC. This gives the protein CASSPRFGTSGGAHNEQFF.

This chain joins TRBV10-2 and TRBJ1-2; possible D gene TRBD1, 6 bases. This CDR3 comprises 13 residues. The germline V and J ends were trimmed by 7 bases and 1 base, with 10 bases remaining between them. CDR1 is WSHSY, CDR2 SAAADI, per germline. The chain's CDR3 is CASMGASNYGYTF. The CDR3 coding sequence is TGCGCCAGCATGGGGGCGAGTAACTATGGCTACACCTTC.

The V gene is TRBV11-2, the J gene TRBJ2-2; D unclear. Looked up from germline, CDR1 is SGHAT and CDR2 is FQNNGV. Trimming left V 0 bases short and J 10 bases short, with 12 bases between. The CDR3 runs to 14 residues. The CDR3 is CASSLEVLSEELFF. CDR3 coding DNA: TGTGCCAGCAGCTTAGAAGTCCTATCAGAGGAGCTGTTTTTT. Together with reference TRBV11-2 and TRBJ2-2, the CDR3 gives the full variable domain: EAGVAQSPRYKIIEKRQSVAFWCNPISGHATLYWYQQILGQGPKLLIQFQNNGVVDDSQLPKDRFSAERLKGVDSTLKIQPAKLEDSAVYLCASSLEVLSEELFFGEGSRLTVL.

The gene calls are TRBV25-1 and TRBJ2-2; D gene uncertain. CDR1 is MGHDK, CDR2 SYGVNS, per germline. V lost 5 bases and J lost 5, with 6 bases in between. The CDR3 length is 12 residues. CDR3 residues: CASSLQTGELFF. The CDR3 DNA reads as TGTGCCAGCAGTCTCCAAACCGGGGAGCTGTTTTTT.